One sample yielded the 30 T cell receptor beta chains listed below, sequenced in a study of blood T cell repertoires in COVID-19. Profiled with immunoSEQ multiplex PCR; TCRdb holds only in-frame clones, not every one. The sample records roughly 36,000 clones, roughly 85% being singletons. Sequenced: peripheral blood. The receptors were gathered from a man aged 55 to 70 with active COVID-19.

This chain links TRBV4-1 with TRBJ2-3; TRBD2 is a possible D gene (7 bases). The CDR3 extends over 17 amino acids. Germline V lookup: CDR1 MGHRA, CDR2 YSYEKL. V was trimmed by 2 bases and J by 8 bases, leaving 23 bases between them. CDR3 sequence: CASSQIQGGGGGGTQYF. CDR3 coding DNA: TGCGCCAGCAGCCAAATACAGGGCGGAGGGGGGGGTGGTACGCAGTATTTT.

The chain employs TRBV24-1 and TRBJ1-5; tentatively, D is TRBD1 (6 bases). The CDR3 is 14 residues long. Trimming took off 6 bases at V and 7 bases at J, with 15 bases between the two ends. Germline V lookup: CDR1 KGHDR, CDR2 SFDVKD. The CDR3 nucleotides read TGTGCCACCAGTTTCAGGGGAGAAGGGCAGCCCCAGCATTTT. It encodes CATSFRGEGQPQHF.

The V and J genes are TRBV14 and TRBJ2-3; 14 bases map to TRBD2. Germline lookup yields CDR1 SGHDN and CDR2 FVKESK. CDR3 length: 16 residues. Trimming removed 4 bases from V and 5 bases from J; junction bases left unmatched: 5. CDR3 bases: TGTGCCAGCAGCCCGGGACTAGCGGGAGTAGTAGATACGCAGTATTTT. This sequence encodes CASSPGLAGVVDTQYF.

This CDR3 reads CASSFGLAELQETQYF. DNA for the CDR3: TGTGCCAGCAGTTTCGGACTAGCGGAGCTGCAAGAGACCCAGTACTTC. The V gene is TRBV28, the J gene TRBJ2-5; 10 bases match TRBD2. CDR1 and CDR2 (germline): MDHEN, SYDVKM. The CDR3 is made up of 16 amino acids. J lost 2 bases, V lost 3 bases, and 6 bases had no gene match. Looking up the rest from reference TRBV28 and TRBJ2-5 gives the full variable domain: DVKVTQSSRYLVKRTGEKVFLECVQDMDHENMFWYRQDPGLGLRLIYFSYDVKMKEKGDIPEGYSVSREKKERFSLILESASTNQTSMYLCASSFGLAELQETQYFGPGTRLLVL.

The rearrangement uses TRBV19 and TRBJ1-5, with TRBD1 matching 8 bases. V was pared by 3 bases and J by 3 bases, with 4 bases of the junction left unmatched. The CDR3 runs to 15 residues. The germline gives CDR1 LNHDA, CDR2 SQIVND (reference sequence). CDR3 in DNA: TGTGCCAGTAGTATTGGACAGGGTTACAATCAGCCCCAGCATTTT. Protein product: CASSIGQGYNQPQHF.

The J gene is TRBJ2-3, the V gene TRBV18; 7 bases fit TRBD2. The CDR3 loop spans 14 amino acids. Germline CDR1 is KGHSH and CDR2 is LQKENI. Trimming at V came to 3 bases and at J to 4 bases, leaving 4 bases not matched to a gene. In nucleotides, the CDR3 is TGTGCCAGCTCACCCGGGCTAGCGGCAGATACGCAGTATTTT. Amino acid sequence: CASSPGLAADTQYF. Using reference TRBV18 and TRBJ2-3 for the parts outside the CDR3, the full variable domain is NAGVMQNPRHLVRRRGQEARLRCSPMKGHSHVYWYRQLPEEGLKFMVYLQKENIIDESGMPKERFSAEFPKEGPSILRIQQVVRGDSAAYFCASSPGLAADTQYFGPGTRLTVL.

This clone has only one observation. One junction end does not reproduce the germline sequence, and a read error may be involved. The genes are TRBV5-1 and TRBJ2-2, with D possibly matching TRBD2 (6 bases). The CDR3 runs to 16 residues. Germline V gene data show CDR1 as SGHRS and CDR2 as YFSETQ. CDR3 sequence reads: CASFHLSGAKTGELFF. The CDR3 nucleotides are TGCGCCAGCTTCCACCTTAGCGGAGCGAAGACCGGGGAGCTGTTTTTT.

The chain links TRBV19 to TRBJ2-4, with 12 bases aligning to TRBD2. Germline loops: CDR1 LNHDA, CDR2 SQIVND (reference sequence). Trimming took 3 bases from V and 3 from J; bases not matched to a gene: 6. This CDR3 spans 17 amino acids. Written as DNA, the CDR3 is TGTGCCAGTAGTATCCTAGCGGGAGGGCGGGGCAAAAACATTCAGTACTTC. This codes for CASSILAGGRGKNIQYF.

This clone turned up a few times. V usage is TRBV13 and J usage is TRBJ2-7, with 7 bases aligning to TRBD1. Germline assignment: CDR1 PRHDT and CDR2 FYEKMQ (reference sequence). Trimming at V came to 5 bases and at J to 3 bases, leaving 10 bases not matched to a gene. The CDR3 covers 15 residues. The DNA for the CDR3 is TGTGCCAGCAGCCCCCCCCGGACAGGCCTCTACGAGCAGTACTTC. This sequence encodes CASSPPRTGLYEQYF.

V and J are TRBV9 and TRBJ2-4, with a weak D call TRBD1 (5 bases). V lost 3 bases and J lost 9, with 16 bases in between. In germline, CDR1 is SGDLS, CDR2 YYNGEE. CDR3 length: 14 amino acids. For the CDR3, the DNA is TGTGCCAGCAGCGAAGGGGTCGTGGCTGGCATTCAGTACTTC. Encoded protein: CASSEGVVAGIQYF.

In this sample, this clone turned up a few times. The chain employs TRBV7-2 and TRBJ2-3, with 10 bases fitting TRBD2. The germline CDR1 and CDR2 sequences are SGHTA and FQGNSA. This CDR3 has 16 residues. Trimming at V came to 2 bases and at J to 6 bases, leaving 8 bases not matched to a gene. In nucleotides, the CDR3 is TGTGCCAGCAGCTTACTTCCTAGCGGGGGCAAGGATACGCAGTATTTT. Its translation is CASSLLPSGGKDTQYF.

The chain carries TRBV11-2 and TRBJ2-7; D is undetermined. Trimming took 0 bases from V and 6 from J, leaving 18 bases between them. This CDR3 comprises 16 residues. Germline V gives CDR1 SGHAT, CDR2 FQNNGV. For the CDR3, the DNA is TGTGCCAGCAGCTTAGATTTGGCGAGGTTGGTTAGCGAGCAGTACGTC. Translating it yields CASSLDLARLVSEQYV.

CDR3 sequence: CAIQLAGWGQETQYF. For the CDR3, the DNA is TGTGCCATTCAGCTAGCGGGCTGGGGTCAAGAGACCCAGTACTTC. This rearrangement joins TRBV5-4 to TRBJ2-5, with 8 bases matching TRBD2. Germline V lookup: CDR1 SGHNT, CDR2 YYREEE (reference sequence). The CDR3 contains 15 residues. V lost 9 bases and J lost 2; bases outside the gene matches: 12.

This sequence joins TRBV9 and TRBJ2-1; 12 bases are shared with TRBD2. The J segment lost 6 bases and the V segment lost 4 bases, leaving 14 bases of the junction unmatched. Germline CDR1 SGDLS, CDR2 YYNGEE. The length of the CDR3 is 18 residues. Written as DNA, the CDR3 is TGTGCCAGCAGCTTAGAGGGACTAGCGGGCATTGGGTCCAATGAGCAGTTCTTC. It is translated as CASSLEGLAGIGSNEQFF.

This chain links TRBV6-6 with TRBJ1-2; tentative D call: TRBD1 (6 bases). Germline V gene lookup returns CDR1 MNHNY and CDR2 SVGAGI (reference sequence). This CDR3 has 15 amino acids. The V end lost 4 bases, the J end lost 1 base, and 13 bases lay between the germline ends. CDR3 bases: TGTGCCAGCAGTTCGACAGGAGAATATAACTATGGCTACACCTTC. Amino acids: CASSSTGEYNYGYTF.

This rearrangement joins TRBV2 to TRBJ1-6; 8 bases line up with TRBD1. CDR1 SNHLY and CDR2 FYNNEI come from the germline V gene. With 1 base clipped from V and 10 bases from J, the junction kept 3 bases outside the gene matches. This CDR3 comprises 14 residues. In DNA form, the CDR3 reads TGTGCCAGCAGTGAAGGGACAGGGAACTCACCCCTCCACTTT. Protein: CASSEGTGNSPLHF.

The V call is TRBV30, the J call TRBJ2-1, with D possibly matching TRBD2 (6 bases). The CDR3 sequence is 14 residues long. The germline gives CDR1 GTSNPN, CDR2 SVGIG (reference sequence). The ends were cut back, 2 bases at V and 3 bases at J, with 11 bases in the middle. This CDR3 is CAWSRISGYNEQFF. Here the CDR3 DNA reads TGTGCCTGGAGTCGGATTAGCGGCTACAATGAGCAGTTCTTC. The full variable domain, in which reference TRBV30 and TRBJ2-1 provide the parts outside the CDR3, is SQTIHQWPATLVQPVGSPLSLECTVEGTSNPNLYWYRQAAGRGLQLLFYSVGIGQISSEVPQNLSASRPQDRQFILSSKKLLLSDSGFYLCAWSRISGYNEQFFGPGTRLTVL.

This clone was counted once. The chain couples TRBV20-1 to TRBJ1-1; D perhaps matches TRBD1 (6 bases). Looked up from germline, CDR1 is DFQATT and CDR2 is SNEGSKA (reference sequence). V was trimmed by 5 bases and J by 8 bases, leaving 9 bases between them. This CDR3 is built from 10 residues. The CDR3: CSASGTEAFF. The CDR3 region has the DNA TGCAGTGCTTCCGGGACAGAAGCTTTCTTT.

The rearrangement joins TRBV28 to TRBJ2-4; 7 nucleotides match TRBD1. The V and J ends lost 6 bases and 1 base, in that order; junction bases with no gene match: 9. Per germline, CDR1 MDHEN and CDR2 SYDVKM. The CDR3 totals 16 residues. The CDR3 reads CASSPGQLFAKNIQYF. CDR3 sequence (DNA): TGTGCCAGCAGCCCGGGACAGCTCTTTGCCAAAAACATTCAGTACTTC.

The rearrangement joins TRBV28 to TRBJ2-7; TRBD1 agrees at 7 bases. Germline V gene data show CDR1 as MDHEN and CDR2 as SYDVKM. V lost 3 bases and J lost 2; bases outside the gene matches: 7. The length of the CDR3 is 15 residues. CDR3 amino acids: CASSFQGVGAYEQYF. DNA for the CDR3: TGTGCCAGCAGTTTCCAGGGGGTCGGGGCCTACGAGCAGTACTTC.

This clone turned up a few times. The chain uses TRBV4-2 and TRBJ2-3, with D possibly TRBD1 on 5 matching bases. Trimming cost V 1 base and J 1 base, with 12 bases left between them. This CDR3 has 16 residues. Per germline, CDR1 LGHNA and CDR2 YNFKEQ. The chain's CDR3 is CASSQVKQGGTDTQYF. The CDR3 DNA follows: TGTGCCAGCAGCCAAGTTAAGCAGGGCGGCACAGATACGCAGTATTTT.

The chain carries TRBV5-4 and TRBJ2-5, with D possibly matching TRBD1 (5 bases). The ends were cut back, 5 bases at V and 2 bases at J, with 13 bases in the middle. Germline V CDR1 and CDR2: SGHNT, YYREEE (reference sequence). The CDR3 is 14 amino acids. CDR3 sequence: CASSQGGAQETQYF. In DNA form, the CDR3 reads TGTGCCAGCAGTCAAGGTGGGGCTCAAGAGACCCAGTACTTC.

The CDR3 sequence is CASRPGQGVGRNEKLFF. In DNA, the CDR3 is TGTGCCAGCAGGCCTGGACAGGGTGTCGGGAGAAATGAAAAACTGTTTTTT. The V and J genes are TRBV2 and TRBJ1-4, with 8 bases aligning to TRBD1. Germline trimming cut 6 bases from V and 5 bases from J; bases unmatched to any gene: 14. The CDR3 runs to 17 residues. The germline V gene encodes CDR1 SNHLY and CDR2 FYNNEI. The full variable domain, its missing parts supplied by reference TRBV2 and TRBJ1-4, is EPEVTQTPSHQVTQMGQEVILRCVPISNHLYFYWYRQILGQKVEFLVSFYNNEISEKSEIFDDQFSVERPDGSNFTLKIRSTKLEDSAMYFCASRPGQGVGRNEKLFFGSGTQLSVL.

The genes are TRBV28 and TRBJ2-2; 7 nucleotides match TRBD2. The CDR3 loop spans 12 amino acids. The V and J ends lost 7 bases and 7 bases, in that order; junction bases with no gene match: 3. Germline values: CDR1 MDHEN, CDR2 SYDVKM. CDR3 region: CASNLAGGELFF. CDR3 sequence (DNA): TGTGCCAGCAACTTAGCGGGCGGGGAGCTGTTTTTT.

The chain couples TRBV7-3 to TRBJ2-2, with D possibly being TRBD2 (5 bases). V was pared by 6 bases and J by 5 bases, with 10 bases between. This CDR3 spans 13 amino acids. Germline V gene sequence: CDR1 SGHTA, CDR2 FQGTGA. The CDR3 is CASRVAGTGELFF. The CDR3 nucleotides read TGTGCCAGCAGGGTCGCGGGTACCGGGGAGCTGTTTTTT.

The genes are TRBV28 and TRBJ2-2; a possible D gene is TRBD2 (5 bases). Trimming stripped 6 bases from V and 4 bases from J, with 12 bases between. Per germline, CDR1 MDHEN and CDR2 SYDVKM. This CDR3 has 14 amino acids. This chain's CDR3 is CASRNSAGTGELFF. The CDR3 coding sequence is TGTGCCAGCAGGAATAGCGCGGGCACCGGGGAGCTGTTTTTT.

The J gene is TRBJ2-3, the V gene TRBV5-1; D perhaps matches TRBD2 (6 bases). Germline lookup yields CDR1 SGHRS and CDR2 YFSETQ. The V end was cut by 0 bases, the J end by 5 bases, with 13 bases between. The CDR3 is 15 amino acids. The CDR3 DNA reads TGCGCCAGCAGCTTGGGGGCGGGAATAGGAGATACGCAGTATTTT. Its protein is CASSLGAGIGDTQYF.

The CDR3 nucleotides read TGTGCCAGCAGCATGACAGGGAATAATGAAAAACTGTTTTTT. Its protein is CASSMTGNNEKLFF. The chain couples TRBV9 to TRBJ1-4, with TRBD1 matching over 7 bases. Germline V lookup: CDR1 SGDLS, CDR2 YYNGEE. This CDR3 comprises 14 residues. V shed 4 bases, J shed 4 bases, and the junction held 4 bases outside the gene matches.

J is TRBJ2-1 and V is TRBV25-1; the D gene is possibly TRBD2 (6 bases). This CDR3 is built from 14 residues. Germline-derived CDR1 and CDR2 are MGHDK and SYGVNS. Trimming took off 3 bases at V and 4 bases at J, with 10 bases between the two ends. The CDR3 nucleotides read TGTGCCAGCAGTGACCCTAGCGATTACAATGAGCAGTTCTTC. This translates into CASSDPSDYNEQFF. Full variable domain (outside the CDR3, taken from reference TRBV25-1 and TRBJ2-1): EADIYQTPRYLVIGTGKKITLECSQTMGHDKMYWYQQDPGMELHLIHYSYGVNSTEKGDLSSESTVSRIRTEHFPLTLESARPSHTSQYLCASSDPSDYNEQFFGPGTRLTVL.

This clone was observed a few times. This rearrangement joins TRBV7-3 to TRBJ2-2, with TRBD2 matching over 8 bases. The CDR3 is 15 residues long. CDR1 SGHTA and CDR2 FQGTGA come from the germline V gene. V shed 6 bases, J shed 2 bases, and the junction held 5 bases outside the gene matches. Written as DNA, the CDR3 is TGTGCCAGCAGGGTAGCGGGAACCAACACCGGGGAGCTGTTTTTT. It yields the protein CASRVAGTNTGELFF. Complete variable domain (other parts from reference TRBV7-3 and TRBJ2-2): GAGVSQTPSNKVTEKGKYVELRCDPISGHTALYWYRQSLGQGPEFLIYFQGTGAADDSGLPNDRFFAVRPEGSVSTLKIQRTERGDSAVYLCASRVAGTNTGELFFGEGSRLTVL.